The 13 T cell receptor beta chains below were found in one sample sequenced in a study of cytomegalovirus exposure and HLA in healthy donors. PCR primers comprised 60 Vbeta and 13 Jbeta primers. The data were produced by immunoSEQ multiplex PCR, yet TCRdb's version contains in-frame clones alone and is incomplete. The sample shows 170,000 or so clones, under 90% of them seen only once. Material: PBMCs. These TCRs come from a man aged 18 to 30 in good health and CMV-seronegative.

The chain couples TRBV27 to TRBJ1-5; D may be TRBD1 (6 bases). The CDR3 runs to 15 residues. Trimming pared 3 bases from V and 4 bases from J, leaving 13 bases between. Germline CDR1 is MNHEY and CDR2 is SMNVEV (reference sequence). The CDR3 is CASSLGGRSNQPQHF. The CDR3 DNA is TGTGCCAGCAGTTTGGGGGGGCGAAGTAATCAGCCCCAGCATTTT.

The chain is built from TRBV6-1 and TRBJ1-2; 9 bases agree with TRBD1. Trimming at V came to 7 bases and at J to 6 bases, leaving 6 bases not matched to a gene. CDR3 size: 13 residues. Germline V gene lookup returns CDR1 MNHNS and CDR2 SASEGT. The CDR3 loop is CASTSRDRDGYTF. The DNA of the CDR3 is TGTGCCAGCACCTCCCGGGACAGGGATGGCTACACCTTC.

This rearrangement joins TRBV2 to TRBJ1-1; TRBD1 matches at 7 bases. Germline V lookup: CDR1 SNHLY, CDR2 FYNNEI. Trimming cost V 9 bases and J 3 bases; bases outside gene matches: 7. This CDR3 region has 13 residues. The CDR3 protein is CARRGGRDTEAFF. The CDR3 bases are TGTGCCAGGCGAGGGGGCCGGGACACTGAAGCTTTCTTT.

This clone has only one observation. The chain recombines TRBV7-6 with TRBJ2-1; tentative D call: TRBD1 (6 bases). This CDR3 spans 16 amino acids. Deletions cut 3 bases from V and 3 bases from J, with 15 bases between. Germline V gene lookup returns CDR1 SGHVS and CDR2 FNYEAQ. In DNA, the CDR3 is TGTGCCAGCAGCTTGGACCTAAAGGACAGCTACAATGAGCAGTTCTTC. Amino acids: CASSLDLKDSYNEQFF.

The chain links TRBV4-2 to TRBJ2-7, with D perhaps matching TRBD1 (6 bases). This CDR3 region has 16 residues. Germline values: CDR1 LGHNA, CDR2 YNFKEQ. Trimming cost V 1 base and J 3 bases, with 16 bases left between them. The DNA for the CDR3 is TGTGCCAGCAGCCAAGGTCCGGGACAAAGGGACTACGAGCAGTACTTC. Its protein product is CASSQGPGQRDYEQYF.

V usage is TRBV7-9 and J usage is TRBJ2-7; D not certain. Germline V gives CDR1 SEHNR, CDR2 FQNEAQ (reference sequence). This CDR3 has 12 residues. The V end was cut by 2 bases, the J end by 4 bases, with 6 bases between. CDR3 amino acids: CASSLNGYEQYF. The CDR3 bases are TGTGCCAGCAGCTTAAACGGTTACGAGCAGTACTTC.

The chain recombines TRBV2 with TRBJ2-3, with 7 bases fitting TRBD1. The V and J ends lost 9 bases and 0 bases, in that order; junction bases with no gene match: 6. Per the germline V gene, CDR1 is SNHLY and CDR2 is FYNNEI. This CDR3 has 14 residues. CDR3: CASAGTVSTDTQYF. The CDR3, as DNA: TGTGCCAGTGCCGGGACAGTTAGCACAGATACGCAGTATTTT.

This chain uses TRBV28 with TRBJ1-2, with a tentative D call TRBD1 (6 bases). The CDR3 sequence is 12 residues long. The V end lost 7 bases, the J end lost 4 bases, and 10 bases lay between the germline ends. Germline assignment: CDR1 MDHEN and CDR2 SYDVKM. The CDR3, as DNA: TGTGCCAGCACAGGACAGCCCTATGGCTACACCTTC. Its translation is CASTGQPYGYTF.

The chain couples TRBV28 to TRBJ2-7; 8 bases fit TRBD1. Per the germline V gene, CDR1 is MDHEN and CDR2 is SYDVKM. V gave up 5 bases and J gave up 7 bases; unmatched junction bases: 10. The CDR3 has 14 residues. The CDR3 region is CASSPRTGHEEQYF. Here the CDR3 DNA reads TGTGCCAGCAGTCCCCGGACAGGGCATGAGGAGCAGTACTTC.

The CDR3 nucleotides are TGTGCCAGCAGCTTGGGGACTACGAACACCGGGGAGCTGTTTTTT. Translation: CASSLGTTNTGELFF. This chain links TRBV5-8 with TRBJ2-2, with D perhaps TRBD2 (6 bases). Germline-derived CDR1 and CDR2 are SGHTS and YDEGEE. Deletions cut 0 bases from V and 0 bases from J, with 6 bases between. The CDR3 is made up of 15 amino acids.

The J gene is TRBJ2-1, the V gene TRBV29-1; TRBD2 is a possible D gene (5 bases). Germline V lookup: CDR1 SQVTM, CDR2 ANQGSEA. The CDR3 runs 13 residues. V was pared by 4 bases and J by 0 bases, with 7 bases between. CDR3: CSVAGNSYNEQFF. In nucleotides, the CDR3 is TGCAGCGTTGCGGGAAACTCCTACAATGAGCAGTTCTTC.

The V call is TRBV2, the J call TRBJ2-3; TRBD2 aligns across 10 bases. In germline, CDR1 is SNHLY, CDR2 FYNNEI. This CDR3 spans 16 amino acids. V gave up 2 bases and J gave up 7 bases; unmatched junction bases: 9. CDR3 region: CASSELSAGGVYTQYF. The CDR3 region has the DNA TGTGCCAGCAGTGAATTGTCAGCGGGGGGGGTATATACGCAGTATTTT.

V is TRBV28 and J is TRBJ1-1, with a tentative D call TRBD1 (6 bases). Germline V CDR1 and CDR2: MDHEN, SYDVKM. With 7 bases removed from V and 5 bases from J, the gap between germline ends came to 17 bases. The CDR3 runs 14 residues. The CDR3 is CASTFRGGWTEAFF. The DNA of the CDR3 is TGTGCCAGCACCTTTAGGGGGGGATGGACTGAAGCTTTCTTT.